The clone carrying this TCR beta chain occurred a few times. The data were obtained in a study of cytomegalovirus exposure and HLA in healthy donors. The CDR3 is 15 amino acids. Germline assignment: CDR1 SGHRS and CDR2 YFSETQ. The trim removed 4 bases at V and 1 base at J, leaving 7 bases unmatched. The PCR used 60 Vbeta and 13 Jbeta primers. Original processing methods: Around 12 million of around 85 million unique TCR beta chains were shared, per a later count. This table comes from immunoSEQ multiplex PCR, and its TCRdb copy is limited to in-frame clones, with some not included. D and trimming come from the DNA, and the V and J calls and clone size come from that table. The table lists around 150,000 clones, about 82% of them singletons.

The chain combines TRBV5-1 with TRBJ1-1; 7 bases align to TRBD1. This TCR was recovered from a male donor in good health and CMV-seronegative. Sequenced sample: PBMCs. The CDR3 spells CASSTQGGGNTEAFF. CDR3 DNA sequence: TGCGCCAGCAGCACCCAGGGGGGTGGGAACACTGAAGCTTTCTTT.